This is a list of T cell receptor beta chains from one sample in a study of post-analysis software for immune sequencing data. TCRdb reprocessed the PCR reads with MiXCR, giving one entry per CDR3 protein. Altogether 160,000 or so distinct CDR3 sequences are present, about 37% being singletons, with the ten largest covering around 30%. The input for sequencing was blood, taken after autologous hematopoietic stem cell transplantation. All receptors derive from a girl between 5 and 17 years old with multiple sclerosis. Both conserved end residues are part of each CDR3. The order of the fields is D gene, V gene, J gene, clone size, CDR3 protein, CDR3 DNA. The D gene is left open where the match is weak. Expanded clones get a size class; other rows say once, few or many, or leave the size out.

NA	TRBV7-2	TRBJ2-1	NA	CASSLINGNEQFF	TGTGCCAGCAGCCTCATAAATGGCAATGAGCAGTTCTTC
NA	TRBV21-1	TRBJ2-4	NA	CASSKEGRAGEQYF	TGTGCCAGCAGCAAAGAGGGCAGGGCCGGGGAGCAGTACTTC
NA	TRBV29-1	TRBJ2-1	NA	CSAVDFQSSYNEQFF	TGCAGCGCGGTGGACTTCCAGAGCTCCTACAATGAGCAGTTCTTC
TRBD1	TRBV12-3/TRBV12-4	TRBJ2-4	NA	CASSLIGGGNIQYF	TGTGCCAGCAGTTTAATAGGGGGCGGGAACATTCAGTACTTC
NA	TRBV20-1	TRBJ2-5	few	CSAPQLQETQYF	TGCAGTGCTCCCCAGTTACAAGAGACCCAGTACTTC
NA	TRBV20-1	TRBJ2-2	few	CSARASAAGKLFF	TGCAGTGCTAGAGCCTCGGCGGCAGGGAAGCTGTTTTTT
NA	TRBV7-2	TRBJ1-6	NA	CASSLDPNSPLHF	TGTGCCAGCAGCTTAGATCCGAATTCACCCCTCCACTTT
TRBD2	TRBV19	TRBJ2-5	NA	CASRSGAGDQETQYF	TGTGCCAGTAGGAGTGGAGCGGGAGACCAAGAGACCCAGTACTTC
NA	TRBV15	TRBJ2-1	few	CAAEDESDGEQFF	TGTGCCGCCGAGGATGAATCAGACGGGGAGCAGTTCTTC
NA	TRBV7-6	TRBJ2-5	NA	CASSLVAAVRQTQYF	TGTGCCAGCAGCTTAGTAGCGGCAGTCCGGCAGACCCAGTACTTC
TRBD1	TRBV6-1	TRBJ1-4	NA	CASSDVTGVLNEKLFF	TGTGCCAGCAGTGATGTAACAGGGGTCCTTAATGAAAAACTGTTTTTT
NA	TRBV11-1	TRBJ2-7	few	CASSLQDLAYEQYF	TGTGCCAGCAGCCTCCAGGATCTAGCCTACGAGCAGTACTTC
NA	TRBV4-1	TRBJ2-7	NA	CASSQEKGSDTAYEQYF	TGCGCCAGCAGCCAAGAGAAAGGCTCGGACACAGCCTACGAGCAGTACTTC
NA	TRBV12-3/TRBV12-4	TRBJ2-7	NA	CASSPDDSYEQYF	TGTGCCAGCAGCCCGGACGACTCCTACGAGCAGTACTTC
NA	TRBV12-3/TRBV12-4	TRBJ2-3	NA	CASRPGDSADAQYF	TGTGCCAGCAGGCCGGGAGACAGCGCAGATGCGCAGTATTTT